The subject of this entry is one T cell receptor beta chain. The data derive from a study of control samples from healthy donors and cancer patients. Trimming stripped 8 bases from V and 6 bases from J, with 14 bases between. The V gene's germline CDR1 is SNHLY and CDR2 FYNNEI. The CDR3 is made up of 13 amino acids. Profiled with immunoSEQ multiplex PCR; TCRdb holds only in-frame clones, not every one. The sample includes tens of thousands of clones, roughly 87% seen only once; the top ten take around an eighth. The TCR was taken from a man aged 60 to 75 with head and neck cancer. This chain joins TRBV2 and TRBJ2-1; possible D gene TRBD2, 5 bases. The material sequenced was PBMCs. DNA of the CDR3: TGTGCCAGCTCCATGACGGGAATCAATGAGCAGTTCTTC. It yields the protein CASSMTGINEQFF.